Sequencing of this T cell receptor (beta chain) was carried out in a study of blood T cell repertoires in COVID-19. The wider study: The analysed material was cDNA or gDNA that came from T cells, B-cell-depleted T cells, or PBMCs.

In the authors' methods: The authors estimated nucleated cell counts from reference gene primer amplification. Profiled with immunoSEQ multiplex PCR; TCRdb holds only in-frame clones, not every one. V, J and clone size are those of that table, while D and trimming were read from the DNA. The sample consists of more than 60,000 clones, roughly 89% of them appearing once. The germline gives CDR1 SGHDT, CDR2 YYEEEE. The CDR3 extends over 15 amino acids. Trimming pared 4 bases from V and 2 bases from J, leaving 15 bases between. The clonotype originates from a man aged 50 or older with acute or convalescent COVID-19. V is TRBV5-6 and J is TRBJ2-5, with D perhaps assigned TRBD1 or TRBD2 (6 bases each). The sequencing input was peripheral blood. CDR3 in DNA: TGTGCCAGCAGCCTGGGGGGCTTAACACAAGAGACCCAGTACTTC. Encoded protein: CASSLGGLTQETQYF.